Listed below are T cell receptor beta chains from one sample, sequenced in a study of control samples from healthy donors and cancer patients. Sequenced by immunoSEQ multiplex PCR; TCRdb stores in-frame clones only, minus some. The sample lists more than 90,000 clones; 85% to 90% were seen once. Sequences were obtained from blood. Receptor source: a young man in good health. Both conserved end residues are part of each CDR3. A D gene is named only where the DNA matches it firmly. Not every row has a clone size; where given, it reads once, few, many or a size class.

once,TRBV5-5,14,-,TRBJ2-7,TGTGCCAGCAGCTTGGGACGGTACTCCTACGAGCAGTACTTC,CASSLGRYSYEQYF
-,TRBV2,15,TRBD2,TRBJ2-7,TGTGCCAGCAGTGACGGGACTAGCGGGATTGTCGAGCAGTACTTC,CASSDGTSGIVEQYF
-,TRBV19,16,TRBD1,TRBJ1-6,TGTGCCAGTAGTTCCCGGACAGGAACCGGGAATTCACCCCTCCACTTT,CASSSRTGTGNSPLHF
-,TRBV13,17,-,TRBJ2-6,TGTGCCAGCAGCTTAGGCCGCGGCAGCTCTGGGGCCAACGTCCTGACTTTC,CASSLGRGSSGANVLTF
-,TRBV10-1,16,TRBD1,TRBJ2-2,TGCGCCACCTTGGGACAGATACTAAGTGATACCGGGGAGCTGTTTTTT,CATLGQILSDTGELFF
once,TRBV2,13,TRBD1,TRBJ1-6,TGTGCCAGCAGGGAGACAGGGCGGTCACCCCTCCACTTT,CASRETGRSPLHF
few,TRBV2,13,-,TRBJ2-7,TGTGCCAGCAGTGCCACAGTCTCCCACGAGCAGTACTTC,CASSATVSHEQYF
-,TRBV5-8,15,-,TRBJ1-5,TGTGCCAGCAGCTTGCACAGGGCTCGCAATCAGCCCCAGCATTTT,CASSLHRARNQPQHF
-,TRBV5-8,17,-,TRBJ1-1,TGTGCCAGCAGCTTGAGGGGCAGCCGAGGACTGAACACTGAAGCTTTCTTT,CASSLRGSRGLNTEAFF
-,TRBV5-6,16,TRBD2,TRBJ2-3,TGTGCCAGCAGTCTGGGGGGCAGCGGGAGATTCGGTACGCAGTATTTT,CASSLGGSGRFGTQYF
-,TRBV5-4,14,-,TRBJ2-5,TGTGCCAGCAGCTTAAGGCAGGGAGGAGAGACCCAGTACTTC,CASSLRQGGETQYF
-,TRBV4-1,19,TRBD2,TRBJ2-1,TGCGCCAGCAGCCAAGATTCAAGCGCAGCTAGCGGGGGAAGGAATGAGCAGTTCTTC,CASSQDSSAASGGRNEQFF
-,TRBV19,14,TRBD1,TRBJ2-3,TGTGCCAGTACCCCTGGGACAGGGGGAGATACGCAGTATTTT,CASTPGTGGDTQYF
-,TRBV30,13,-,TRBJ2-7,TGTGCCTGGGCGGGGAGAAGCTCCTACGAGCAGTACTTC,CAWAGRSSYEQYF
-,TRBV4-1,16,TRBD2,TRBJ2-7,TGCGCCAGCAGCCAGGGGTTAGCGGGAGACATCTACGAGCAGTACTTC,CASSQGLAGDIYEQYF
-,TRBV4-1,17,-,TRBJ1-1,TGCGCCAGCAGCCAAGTTATTCAGGCTTCCCTGAACACTGAAGCTTTCTTT,CASSQVIQASLNTEAFF
-,TRBV20-1,14,TRBD1,TRBJ1-2,TGCAGTGCCAGTACTACTACAGGGGAGGCTGGCTACACCTTC,CSASTTTGEAGYTF